The sequence of this T cell receptor beta chain was determined in a study of Ad26.COV2.S vaccination and SARS-CoV-2 variants. With respect to this clone: The junction and the germline gene differ at one end; a read error may be behind it.

Method: immunoSEQ multiplex PCR; TCRdb's copy keeps in-frame clones and lacks some. The sample records about 400,000 clones, 89% being singletons. Per germline, CDR1 SGHVS and CDR2 FQNEAQ. This CDR3 comprises 13 residues. Treatment specified: some 20 received Ad26.COV2.S at low or high dose, single or two shots; several received placebo; per-sample allocation not given. The study sampled participants on day 63 after the first vaccine or placebo injection. The chain has TRBV7-8 and TRBJ2-7; no clear D gene. This sample comprised peripheral blood, obtained in a trial of Ad26.COV2.S vaccine versus placebo. The TCR originated in a person between 18 and 60 years old who received the Ad26.COV2.S COVID-19 vaccine or a placebo. This CDR3 reads CASRLESPREQYF. The CDR3 DNA sequence: TGTGCCAGCAGATTAGAGTCACCACGGGAGCAGTACTTC.